This T cell receptor (beta chain) is drawn from a study of OX40 agonist ivuxolimab in advanced cancers. In terms of the full investigation: Ivuxolimab was an agonistic, fully human IgG2 monoclonal antibody directed against OX40 (CD134), a costimulatory receptor. Intravenous ivuxolimab was administered to patients every 2 weeks at six dose levels: 0.01, 0.1, 0.3, 1.5, 3 and 10 mg/kg. Prior anti-PD-1, anti-PD-L1 or anti-CTLA-4 therapy was permitted, and 30% to 45% of dose-escalation patients had received checkpoint inhibitors. A male proportion of approximately 83% and a mean age of 60 years, ranging from about 23 to 90, were recorded for the dose-escalation cohort. Of the roughly 52 dose-escalation patients, hepatocellular carcinoma was present in approximately 20, melanoma in approximately 15, renal cell carcinoma in 9 and head and neck cancer in 9. The paper reports the monotherapy dose-escalation portion (N of about 56 patients) of the phase I ivuxolimab trial. The point of sequencing TCRbeta in the periphery was to test whether ivuxolimab changed TCR sequence diversity and drove clonal T-cell expansion. Partial responses occurred in three dose-escalation patients, of whom one had hepatocellular carcinoma and two had cutaneous melanoma.

For sequencing of the TCRbeta CDR3 region, genomic DNA was extracted from the sorted cells. The immunoSEQ Assay was used for sequencing of TCRbeta CDR3 regions. Imported from immuneACCESS, the table was reduced by TCRdb to in-frame sequences with V and J called. These copies leave out some clones; in studies compared against another copy, an unresolved V gene accounts for under half, and the cause of the remainder is not known. The sample has 90,000 to 130,000 clones on record, approximately 89% of them singletons. The ten biggest clones cover around 0.26% of the sample. Points on this clone: The antigen it recognizes is unknown. Base qualities are not provided; no much larger clone lies one nucleotide away.

General study outcomes and caveats: In the 0.1-3.0 mg/kg groups, partial responders had among the lowest normalized peripheral clonal expansion, particularly in CD8+ T cells. The antigen specificity of the peripheral T cells that underwent clonal expansion was not determined. At doses from 0.1 to 3.0 mg/kg, clonal expansion was seen in both CD4+ and CD8+ blood T cells between baseline and week 6. After ivuxolimab, expanded clones were on average more numerous among CD8+ T cells than among CD4+ T cells. Low levels of normalized T-cell clonal expansion were also seen in some nonresponding patients.

The trial excluded patients who had a history of autoimmune disease or who were on systemic immunosuppression. Peripheral blood for TCR sequencing was drawn from every dose cohort at baseline, at cycle 4 day 1 and at cycle 7 day 1. Samples came from an open-label, multicenter, first-in-human phase I dose-escalation trial of ivuxolimab. Adults with locally advanced or metastatic melanoma, renal cell, hepatocellular, or head and neck squamous cell carcinoma were enrolled in the trial. Before TCR sequencing, CD4+ and CD8+ T cells were separately sorted from peripheral blood. The CDR3 starts with the cysteine, ends with the phenylalanine, and has 13 residues. This entry keeps only the CDR3 DNA: 39 bases, framed from base 1. The V end loses 5 bases and the J end loses 5 bases, and a stretch of 10 bases separates them. CDR1 and CDR2, per the germline V gene, are SGHTA and FQGNSA.

The TCR was taken from an adult with an advanced solid tumor such as melanoma, head and neck, liver or kidney cancer. Sequences were derived from CD4+ or CD8+ T cells sorted from blood, sampled in a trial of the OX40 agonist ivuxolimab. The V gene is TRBV7-2 and the J gene is TRBJ1-5, with no D gene named confidently. The CDR3 protein sequence reads: CASSQWPDQPQHF. In nucleotide form, the sequence is TGTGCCAGCAGCCAGTGGCCCGATCAGCCCCAGCATTTT. When the CDR3 is completed using the reference TRBV7-2 and TRBJ1-5 genes on either side, the full variable domain is GAGVSQSPSNKVTEKGKDVELRCDPISGHTALYWYRQSLGQGLEFLIYFQGNSAPDKSGLPSDRFSAERTGGSVSTLTIQRTQQEDSAVYLCASSQWPDQPQHFGDGTRLSIL.